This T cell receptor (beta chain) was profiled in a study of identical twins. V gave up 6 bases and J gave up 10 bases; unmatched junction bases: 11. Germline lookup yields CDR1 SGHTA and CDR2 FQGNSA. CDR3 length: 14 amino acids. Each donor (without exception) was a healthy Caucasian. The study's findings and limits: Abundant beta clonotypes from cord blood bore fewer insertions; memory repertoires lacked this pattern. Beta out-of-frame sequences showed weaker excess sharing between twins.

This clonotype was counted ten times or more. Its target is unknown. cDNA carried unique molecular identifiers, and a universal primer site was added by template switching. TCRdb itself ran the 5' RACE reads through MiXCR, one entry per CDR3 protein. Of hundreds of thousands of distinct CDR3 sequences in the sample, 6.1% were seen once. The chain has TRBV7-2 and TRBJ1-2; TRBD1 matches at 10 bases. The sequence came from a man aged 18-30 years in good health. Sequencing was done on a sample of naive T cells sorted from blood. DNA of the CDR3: TGTGCCAGCAGACGGGACAGGGGATCCTCCGACTACACCTTC. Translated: CASRRDRGSSDYTF.